The 16 T cell receptor beta chains listed next were all sequenced from one sample in a study of blood T cell repertoires in COVID-19. Sequencing was performed with immunoSEQ multiplex PCR; in TCRdb, only in-frame clones are kept and a portion is missing. The sample has about 310,000 clones, 75% to 90% seen once. The sample was PBMCs or T cells enriched from blood (not recorded which). These receptors all stem from a young woman who had been exposed to COVID-19.

The chain uses TRBV28 and TRBJ1-6; 8 bases are a match to TRBD1. The V gene end was trimmed by 10 bases and the J gene end by 9 bases; junction bases not matched to a gene: 11. CDR1 MDHEN and CDR2 SYDVKM come from the germline V gene. The CDR3 loop spans 14 amino acids. The CDR3 spells CATYRGATLSPLHF. The CDR3 DNA reads TGTGCCACGTACAGGGGGGCTACGCTTTCACCCCTCCACTTT. The variable domain in full, completed from reference TRBV28 and TRBJ1-6, reads DVKVTQSSRYLVKRTGEKVFLECVQDMDHENMFWYRQDPGLGLRLIYFSYDVKMKEKGDIPEGYSVSREKKERFSLILESASTNQTSMYLCATYRGATLSPLHFGNGTRLTVT.

This clone was detected a few times. The chain combines TRBV5-1 with TRBJ1-2, with TRBD1 matching over 10 bases. Trimming at V came to 4 bases and at J to 6 bases, leaving 6 bases not matched to a gene. The germline V gene has CDR1 SGHRS and CDR2 YFSETQ. The CDR3 spans 14 residues. In DNA, the CDR3 is TGCGCCAGCAGCGGAAGACAGGGGGCAGATGGCTACACCTTC. It is translated as CASSGRQGADGYTF. Full variable domain (rest looked up from reference TRBV5-1 and TRBJ1-2): KAGVTQTPRYLIKTRGQQVTLSCSPISGHRSVSWYQQTPGQGLQFLFEYFSETQRNKGNFPGRFSGRQFSNSRSEMNVSTLELGDSALYLCASSGRQGADGYTFGSGTRLTVV.

Only a few counts were recorded for this clone. The rearrangement joins TRBV5-4 to TRBJ2-2; the D gene is possibly TRBD2 (5 bases). The CDR3 is 15 amino acids. V was shortened by 4 bases and J by 4 bases, with 14 bases between the two germline ends. Looked up from germline, CDR1 is SGHNT and CDR2 is YYREEE (reference sequence). The CDR3 DNA reads as TGTGCCAGCAGCGGGCTAGCCGATGCCACCGGGGAGCTGTTTTTT. Amino acid sequence: CASSGLADATGELFF.

This chain connects TRBV30 to TRBJ2-3; tentative D call: TRBD2 (6 bases). The CDR3 has 15 amino acids. V gave up 5 bases and J gave up 0 bases, with 15 bases separating them. Germline V gene data show CDR1 as GTSNPN and CDR2 as SVGIG (reference sequence). CDR3 DNA: TGTGCCTGGGCGAAGCGGGCGCGGAGCACAGATACGCAGTATTTT. Amino acids: CAWAKRARSTDTQYF. Filled out from reference TRBV30 and TRBJ2-3, the complete variable domain reads SQTIHQWPATLVQPVGSPLSLECTVEGTSNPNLYWYRQAAGRGLQLLFYSVGIGQISSEVPQNLSASRPQDRQFILSSKKLLLSDSGFYLCAWAKRARSTDTQYFGPGTRLTVL.

V is TRBV19 and J is TRBJ1-1; a possible D gene is TRBD1 (5 bases). The CDR3 has 15 residues. The V and J ends lost 4 bases and 5 bases respectively, with 17 bases between them. Germline V gives CDR1 LNHDA, CDR2 SQIVND (reference sequence). The CDR3 region has the DNA TGTGCCAGTAGTACCCCCATCCGGGAGGGGACTGAAGCTTTCTTT. Translated: CASSTPIREGTEAFF.

The V and J genes are TRBV7-9 and TRBJ2-5; possibly TRBD2 for D (5 bases). Trimming shortened V by 1 base and J by 1 base, and 7 bases separated the two germline ends. The length of the CDR3 is 14 residues. Germline V gene lookup returns CDR1 SEHNR and CDR2 FQNEAQ (reference sequence). This chain's CDR3 is CASSLVGSQETQYF. In nucleotides, the CDR3 is TGTGCCAGCAGCTTAGTAGGGAGCCAAGAGACCCAGTACTTC.

The chain recombines TRBV6-5 with TRBJ1-2; 9 bases are a match to TRBD1. The V segment lost 2 bases and the J segment 6 bases; nucleotides outside the gene matches: 4. This CDR3 is built from 14 residues. CDR1 is MNHEY and CDR2 is SVGAGI in the germline V gene. Written as DNA, the CDR3 is TGTGCCAGCAGTTACGGTGGGACAGGGAATGGCTACACCTTC. It translates to CASSYGGTGNGYTF.

The rearrangement joins TRBV7-9 to TRBJ1-6, with TRBD1 matching over 7 bases. Per germline, CDR1 SEHNR and CDR2 FQNEAQ (reference sequence). This CDR3 is built from 17 residues. The V and J ends lost 5 bases and 9 bases, in that order; junction bases with no gene match: 16. The CDR3 spells CASSHSTGVIFGSPLHF. Here the CDR3 DNA reads TGTGCCAGCAGCCATTCAACAGGGGTTATTTTCGGTTCACCCCTCCACTTT.

The chain is built from TRBV4-1 and TRBJ2-5, with 8 bases fitting TRBD1. V was pared by 0 bases and J by 6 bases, with 6 bases of the junction left unmatched. The CDR3 is made up of 15 amino acids. Germline CDR1 and CDR2: MGHRA and YSYEKL. This CDR3 is CASSQDSTRGQTQYF. The CDR3 DNA reads as TGCGCCAGCAGCCAAGACTCCACCAGGGGGCAGACCCAGTACTTC.

This clone was recorded many times. CDR3 region: CASSLAGLAFF. CDR3 sequence (DNA): TGCGCCAGCAGCTTAGCGGGGTTAGCCTTCTTC. This chain connects TRBV5-1 to TRBJ2-1; 7 bases fit TRBD2. The germline V gene has CDR1 SGHRS and CDR2 YFSETQ. J was trimmed by 16 bases and V by 2 bases; bases with no gene match: 6. The CDR3 runs 11 residues.

This rearrangement joins TRBV7-2 to TRBJ2-1; the match to TRBD2 covers 11 bases. CDR1 SGHTA and CDR2 FQGNSA come from the germline V gene. Trimming cost V 1 base and J 9 bases; bases outside gene matches: 11. CDR3 size: 17 residues. CDR3 bases: TGTGCCAGCAGCTTAGGTCCGGGCCGGCTAGCGGGGGGTGAGCAGTTCTTC. This gives the protein CASSLGPGRLAGGEQFF.

The V gene is TRBV30, the J gene TRBJ1-1; possibly TRBD1 for D (5 bases). The CDR3 runs to 14 residues. The germline V gene encodes CDR1 GTSNPN and CDR2 SVGIG (reference sequence). V was clipped by 4 bases and J by 5 bases, with 17 bases between them. The CDR3 is CAWKGEGVYTEAFF. CDR3 in DNA: TGTGCCTGGAAGGGTGAAGGGGTATATACTGAAGCTTTCTTT. Full variable domain (rest looked up from reference TRBV30 and TRBJ1-1): SQTIHQWPATLVQPVGSPLSLECTVEGTSNPNLYWYRQAAGRGLQLLFYSVGIGQISSEVPQNLSASRPQDRQFILSSKKLLLSDSGFYLCAWKGEGVYTEAFFGQGTRLTVV.

The J gene is TRBJ1-6, the V gene TRBV11-2, with TRBD1 identical over 9 bases. CDR3 length equals 16 residues. Germline CDR1 reads SGHAT; CDR2 reads FQNNGV. Unmatched junction bases numbered 5, after V lost 4 bases and J lost 4 bases. For the CDR3, the DNA is TGTGCCAGCAGCTACAGGGGGCCCACATATAATTCACCCCTCCACTTT. Protein: CASSYRGPTYNSPLHF.

The genes are TRBV28 and TRBJ2-5; tentative D call: TRBD2 (5 bases). The CDR3 extends over 15 amino acids. The germline V gene encodes CDR1 MDHEN and CDR2 SYDVKM. The ends were cut back, 2 bases at V and 3 bases at J, with 13 bases in the middle. The CDR3 nucleotides read TGTGCCAGCAGTTTACCCGCCCGAGGGAAAGAGACCCAGTACTTC. Encoded protein: CASSLPARGKETQYF.

The V call is TRBV19, the J call TRBJ2-3; D may be TRBD1 (6 bases). V was cut by 3 bases and J by 5 bases, with 6 bases left in between. CDR3 size: 12 residues. Germline CDR1 and CDR2: LNHDA and SQIVND (reference sequence). Written as DNA, the CDR3 is TGTGCCAGTAGTATGGACAGAGATACGCAGTATTTT. Amino acid sequence: CASSMDRDTQYF.

The CDR3 DNA follows: TGTGCCAGCGGGACAGGGTCGGAGACCCAGTACTTC. Translation: CASGTGSETQYF. The rearrangement joins TRBV6-5 to TRBJ2-5; 9 positions agree with TRBD1. Trimming cost V 8 bases and J 5 bases; bases outside gene matches: 3. Germline V lookup: CDR1 MNHEY, CDR2 SVGAGI. The CDR3 spans 12 residues.